The next 27 T cell receptor beta chains were all read from a single sample in a study of blood T cell repertoires in COVID-19. TCRdb's copy holds only in-frame clones and misses some; the assay was immunoSEQ multiplex PCR. Of 150,000 to 200,000 clones listed, 80% to 90% are singletons. Sequencing input: peripheral blood. The receptor source for this set is a human donor in a cohort sampled during active COVID-19.

The chain employs TRBV7-2 and TRBJ2-1; TRBD2 might be the D (5 bases). With 5 bases removed from V and 9 bases from J, the gap between germline ends came to 20 bases. Germline CDR1 and CDR2: SGHTA and FQGNSA. The CDR3 has 15 amino acids. The CDR3 region has the DNA TGTGCCAGCAGCGTATCCCGGGGAGTCGGAGCTGAGCAGTTCTTC. Translation gives CASSVSRGVGAEQFF.

This clone was counted a few times. This chain joins TRBV10-3 and TRBJ2-2, with 8 bases lining up with TRBD2. Trimming took 3 bases from V and 5 from J; bases not matched to a gene: 11. The CDR3 runs to 17 residues. The V gene's germline CDR1 is ENHRY and CDR2 SYGVKD. CDR3 loop: CAISDRFGRVGTGELFF. Written as DNA, the CDR3 is TGTGCCATCAGTGATCGGTTCGGGAGGGTAGGAACCGGGGAGCTGTTTTTT.

This sequence joins TRBV10-3 and TRBJ2-7; 8 bases map to TRBD2. The V gene end was trimmed by 2 bases and the J gene end by 2 bases; junction bases not matched to a gene: 5. The germline gives CDR1 ENHRY, CDR2 SYGVKD. The CDR3 length is 15 residues. The CDR3 here is CAISERGGRAYEQYF. CDR3 DNA: TGTGCCATCAGTGAGCGGGGGGGCAGGGCCTACGAGCAGTACTTC.

This clone was counted a few times. The CDR3 region is CASSRQRGRWEETQYF. The CDR3 coding sequence is TGTGCCAGCAGCCGCCAGCGGGGGAGGTGGGAGGAGACCCAGTACTTC. The V call is TRBV7-2, the J call TRBJ2-5; 8 bases align to TRBD2. CDR1 is SGHTA and CDR2 is FQGNSA in the germline V gene. V was pared by 5 bases and J by 5 bases, with 13 bases of the junction left unmatched. This CDR3 comprises 16 residues.

The chain combines TRBV2 with TRBJ2-1, with 7 bases aligning to TRBD2. Germline V gene sequence: CDR1 SNHLY, CDR2 FYNNEI. This CDR3 has 14 residues. With V trimmed by 7 bases and J by 0 bases, 3 bases remained unmatched. The CDR3 sequence: CASMGTTSYNEQFF. CDR3 nucleotide sequence: TGTGCCAGCATGGGGACTACCTCCTACAATGAGCAGTTCTTC.

This sequence joins TRBV6-5 and TRBJ1-1, with 9 bases that match TRBD1. The junction had 4 bases not matched to a gene; V was cut back by 3 bases and J by 5 bases. Per the germline V gene, CDR1 is MNHEY and CDR2 is SVGAGI. The CDR3 has 14 amino acids. As DNA, the CDR3 is TGTGCCAGCAGTTATCCCGGGACAGGGACTGAAGCTTTCTTT. Translating it yields CASSYPGTGTEAFF.

The CDR3 DNA follows: TGTGCCACCAGCGGGACAGGGTCGTCGTTTGGAAACACCATATATTTT. This encodes CATSGTGSSFGNTIYF. The chain combines TRBV15 with TRBJ1-3; 9 bases fit TRBD1. The CDR3 sequence is 16 residues long. With V trimmed by 5 bases and J by 3 bases, 8 bases remained unmatched. Germline V CDR1 and CDR2: LNHNV, YYDKDF (reference sequence).

The chain combines TRBV7-8 with TRBJ2-1; 13 bases map to TRBD2. V shed 5 bases and J 0 bases; nucleotides not matched to a gene: 1. The CDR3 sequence is 16 residues long. Germline loops: CDR1 SGHVS, CDR2 FQNEAQ. CDR3 nucleotide sequence: TGTGCCAGCAGCCGGACTAGCGGGAGCTCCTACAATGAGCAGTTCTTC. It yields the protein CASSRTSGSSYNEQFF.

The rearrangement links TRBV7-2 to TRBJ2-2; D gene uncertain. This CDR3 has 16 amino acids. Germline V gene lookup returns CDR1 SGHTA and CDR2 FQGNSA. Trimming pared 5 bases from V and 1 base from J, leaving 14 bases between. The chain's CDR3 is CASSAMRILNTGELFF. The CDR3 DNA reads TGTGCCAGCAGCGCGATGCGGATATTGAACACCGGGGAGCTGTTTTTT.

CDR3: CASGLYTQRTEAFF. The CDR3 DNA is TGTGCTAGTGGTTTGTACACCCAGAGGACTGAAGCTTTCTTT. The chain combines TRBV12-5 with TRBJ1-1, with D unresolved. Germline V CDR1 and CDR2: LGHNT, FRNRAP. V was shortened by 2 bases and J by 5 bases, with 12 bases between the two germline ends. This CDR3 is 14 amino acids long.

The genes are TRBV27 and TRBJ1-5; D remains unclear. Germline CDR1 and CDR2: MNHEY and SMNVEV (reference sequence). Trimming removed 6 bases at V and 0 bases at J, with 9 bases between. CDR3 length: 14 residues. CDR3 bases: TGTGCCAGCAGCCCTCAACTTAGCAATCAGCCCCAGCATTTT. Translating it yields CASSPQLSNQPQHF.

The table lists this clone with a count of one. The genes are TRBV4-3 and TRBJ2-7, with 8 positions matching TRBD1. Germline V CDR1 and CDR2: LGHNA, YSLEER. Germline trimming cut 0 bases from V and 0 bases from J; bases unmatched to any gene: 4. This CDR3 is built from 16 residues. CDR3 loop: CASSQDSGTGSYEQYF. In nucleotides, the CDR3 is TGCGCCAGCAGCCAAGACTCCGGGACAGGCTCCTACGAGCAGTACTTC.

This clone appeared a single time. This chain uses TRBV7-8 with TRBJ2-2, with D possibly TRBD2 on 6 matching bases. In germline, CDR1 is SGHVS, CDR2 FQNEAQ. The CDR3 runs to 16 residues. Trimming pared 0 bases from V and 5 bases from J, leaving 13 bases between. The CDR3 sequence is CASSLAQGLKTGELFF. In DNA, the CDR3 is TGTGCCAGCAGCTTAGCGCAGGGACTCAAGACCGGGGAGCTGTTTTTT.

The DNA of the CDR3 is TGTGCCTGGAAACTAGCGGGAGGGCAGGAGCAGTACTTC. It specifies CAWKLAGGQEQYF. The chain combines TRBV30 with TRBJ2-7; 13 nucleotides align to TRBD2. Trimming removed 4 bases from V and 7 bases from J; junction bases left unmatched: 4. The CDR3 is 13 amino acids. The germline V gene has CDR1 GTSNPN and CDR2 SVGIG (reference sequence).

V and J are TRBV4-1 and TRBJ1-1; D unresolved. V was cut by 0 bases and J by 8 bases, with 16 bases left in between. The CDR3 runs to 15 residues. CDR1 and CDR2 (germline): MGHRA, YSYEKL. CDR3 sequence (DNA): TGCGCCAGCAGCCAAGACTGGAGCGGGGTTTGGGAAGCTTTCTTT. Its protein is CASSQDWSGVWEAFF.

This chain connects TRBV28 to TRBJ1-2, with TRBD1 matching over 8 bases. The CDR3 is 14 amino acids. Germline CDR1 MDHEN, CDR2 SYDVKM. With V trimmed by 3 bases and J by 4 bases, 4 bases remained unmatched. CDR3 bases: TGTGCCAGCAGTTTGACAGGGGCTAGCTATGGCTACACCTTC. This sequence encodes CASSLTGASYGYTF.

The chain has TRBV9 and TRBJ2-1; TRBD1 matches 10 bases. J lost 5 bases, V lost 0 bases, and 8 bases had no gene match. Germline values: CDR1 SGDLS, CDR2 YYNGEE. The CDR3 loop spans 17 amino acids. The CDR3 DNA reads as TGTGCCAGCAGCGTAGTAGTAGGACAGGGGGTTAACAATGAGCAGTTCTTC. It is translated as CASSVVVGQGVNNEQFF.

The chain couples TRBV13 to TRBJ2-6; perhaps TRBD2 as D (5 bases). V lost 2 bases, J lost 1 base, and 15 bases lay in between. The germline V gene encodes CDR1 PRHDT and CDR2 FYEKMQ (reference sequence). The CDR3 sequence is 18 residues long. DNA for the CDR3: TGTGCCAGCAGCTTATTGGTAGAGGAGGAATCTGGGGCCAACGTCCTGACTTTC. Protein sequence: CASSLLVEEESGANVLTF.

The genes are TRBV3-1 (or the pseudogene TRBV3-2) and TRBJ2-5, with TRBD1 as a possible D gene (6 bases). The germline V gene has CDR1 LGHDT and CDR2 YNNKEL (reference sequence). The CDR3 has 15 residues. Trimming pared 3 bases from V and 4 bases from J, leaving 15 bases between. The CDR3 sequence is CASSHGGAGLETQYF. The CDR3 region has the DNA TGTGCCAGCAGCCATGGGGGCGCAGGGTTAGAGACCCAGTACTTC.

This clone turned up a few times. The chain couples TRBV3-1 (or the pseudogene TRBV3-2) to TRBJ1-5; D call uncertain. The CDR3 has 14 residues. Trimming pared 0 bases from V and 2 bases from J, leaving 5 bases between. Germline V gene data show CDR1 as LGHDT and CDR2 as YNNKEL (reference sequence). CDR3 region: CASSQESGNQPQHF. CDR3 bases: TGTGCCAGCAGCCAAGAGTCCGGCAATCAGCCCCAGCATTTT.

The chain uses TRBV18 and TRBJ1-1; no reliable D call. Germline V gene sequence: CDR1 KGHSH, CDR2 LQKENI. The V and J ends lost 1 base and 7 bases respectively, with 10 bases between them. This CDR3 has 13 amino acids. CDR3 nucleotides: TGTGCCAGCTCACCACAAACAATACATGAAGCTTTCTTT. As protein: CASSPQTIHEAFF.

The genes are TRBV11-2 and TRBJ2-1; 8 bases align to TRBD2. With V trimmed by 4 bases and J by 4 bases, 21 bases remained unmatched. Germline assignment: CDR1 SGHAT and CDR2 FQNNGV. This CDR3 has 20 residues. The CDR3 region is CASSSEGGARAGGRYNEQFF. The DNA for the CDR3 is TGTGCCAGCAGCTCAGAGGGAGGAGCTCGCGCGGGAGGCCGATACAATGAGCAGTTCTTC.

The chain combines TRBV14 with TRBJ1-1; D uncertain. This CDR3 is built from 15 residues. The V and J ends lost 0 bases and 4 bases respectively, with 12 bases between them. Germline V gives CDR1 SGHDN, CDR2 FVKESK. The CDR3 DNA reads TGTGCCAGCAGCCAAGATTCTGGGCTGGGCACTGAAGCTTTCTTT. Its protein product is CASSQDSGLGTEAFF.

The chain combines TRBV18 with TRBJ2-5; 9 bases align to TRBD2. This CDR3 has 16 residues. The V gene's germline CDR1 is KGHSH and CDR2 LQKENI. Unmatched junction bases numbered 4, after V lost 0 bases and J lost 2 bases. The CDR3 loop reads CASSPPPSGAQETQYF. CDR3 in DNA: TGTGCCAGCTCACCACCCCCTAGCGGGGCACAAGAGACCCAGTACTTC.

V usage is TRBV4-1 and J usage is TRBJ1-2; D call uncertain. This CDR3 region has 13 residues. The V gene lost 0 bases and the J gene lost 8 bases, with 10 bases spanning the gap. Germline CDR1 and CDR2: MGHRA and YSYEKL. CDR3 in amino acids: CASSQDPGRGYTF. CDR3 nucleotides: TGCGCCAGCAGCCAAGATCCAGGTCGCGGCTACACCTTC.

V usage is TRBV20-1 and J usage is TRBJ2-3; 11 nucleotides align to TRBD2. This CDR3 comprises 17 residues. Germline CDR1 DFQATT, CDR2 SNEGSKA (reference sequence). The J segment lost 3 bases and the V segment lost 6 bases, leaving 14 bases of the junction unmatched. The CDR3 DNA reads TGCAGTGCAAGTTCCCCAACTAGCGGGGGTTTGACAGATACGCAGTATTTT. This encodes CSASSPTSGGLTDTQYF.

The chain links TRBV20-1 to TRBJ2-3, with a tentative D call TRBD2 (5 bases). This CDR3 has 14 amino acids. Trimming stripped 3 bases from V and 1 base from J, with 11 bases between. Per germline, CDR1 DFQATT and CDR2 SNEGSKA (reference sequence). For the CDR3, the DNA is TGCAGTGCTAGTTTAAGCGGAGGCACAGATACGCAGTATTTT. Translation: CSASLSGGTDTQYF.